The 18 T cell receptor beta chains given below trace back to one sample, sequenced in a study of T cells in localized non-small cell lung cancer. Clones were read by immunoSEQ multiplex PCR, and TCRdb kept only the in-frame ones, dropping some. This sample has around 3,700 clones, with roughly 29% found just once. The material was lung tumor tissue, obtained before any cancer treatment. The origin of the receptors is a male donor at least 60 years old with stage I lung adenocarcinoma.

The V gene is TRBV11-3, the J gene TRBJ2-1, with D possibly TRBD1 on 6 matching bases. The CDR3 contains 14 residues. Germline lookup yields CDR1 SGHNT and CDR2 YENEEA. V gave up 6 bases and J gave up 5 bases, with 14 bases separating them. The CDR3 coding sequence is TGTGCCAGCAGGCGGGCCAGGGGAGACAATGAGCAGTTCTTC. Its protein product is CASRRARGDNEQFF.

The gene calls are TRBV2 and TRBJ1-1, with D hard to call. The length of the CDR3 is 12 residues. V was shortened by 6 bases and J by 1 base, with 6 bases between the two germline ends. The germline gives CDR1 SNHLY, CDR2 FYNNEI. The CDR3 bases are TGTGCCAGCAGAACCTCGAACACTGAAGCTTTCTTT. Its protein is CASRTSNTEAFF. The entire variable domain, with the rest obtained from reference TRBV2 and TRBJ1-1, is as follows: EPEVTQTPSHQVTQMGQEVILRCVPISNHLYFYWYRQILGQKVEFLVSFYNNEISEKSEIFDDQFSVERPDGSNFTLKIRSTKLEDSAMYFCASRTSNTEAFFGQGTRLTVV.

This clone was observed a few times. The chain combines TRBV6-8 with TRBJ2-7; 10 nucleotides align to TRBD1. There are 14 residues in the CDR3. Germline V gene lookup returns CDR1 MNHGY and CDR2 SAAAGT. Trimming at V came to 5 bases and at J to 3 bases, leaving 4 bases not matched to a gene. The CDR3: CASSVDRGLYEQYF. CDR3 nucleotide sequence: TGTGCCAGCAGTGTCGACAGGGGGCTCTACGAGCAGTACTTC.

V usage is TRBV12-5 and J usage is TRBJ2-2; D may be TRBD2 (6 bases). This CDR3 region has 14 residues. Germline V lookup: CDR1 LGHNT, CDR2 FRNRAP. The CDR3 here is CASTLGTSREELFF. In DNA form, the CDR3 reads TGTGCCAGCACCCTTGGGACTTCCAGGGAGGAGCTGTTTTTT.

By sample share, this clone is medium-sized. The chain employs TRBV9 and TRBJ1-1; D not certain. V shed 7 bases and J shed 7 bases, with 17 bases lying between them. The germline V gene has CDR1 SGDLS and CDR2 YYNGEE. The CDR3 runs to 13 residues. This chain's CDR3 is CASPAGEGGEAFF. CDR3 in DNA: TGTGCCAGCCCCGCCGGGGAGGGAGGTGAAGCTTTCTTT.

CDR3 protein: CAWSGGRGQETQYF. The CDR3 nucleotides read TGTGCCTGGAGCGGCGGGAGGGGACAAGAGACCCAGTACTTC. V gene TRBV30 combines with J gene TRBJ2-5, with 9 bases matching TRBD2. V lost 3 bases, J lost 2 bases, and 4 bases stayed unmatched. This CDR3 region has 14 residues. In germline, CDR1 is GTSNPN, CDR2 SVGIG (reference sequence).

This clone showed up just a few times. V and J are TRBV6-7 and TRBJ1-1; tentative D call: TRBD1 (5 bases). TRBV6-7 belongs to the ORF category, with a function that is uncertain. The V gene lost 2 bases and the J gene lost 10 bases, with 8 bases spanning the gap. This CDR3 has 11 residues. CDR3 DNA sequence: TGTGCCAGCAGTTACAAGGGACCAGCTTTCTTT. This codes for CASSYKGPAFF.

The J gene is TRBJ1-5, the V gene TRBV19; no clear D gene. The CDR3 loop spans 15 amino acids. The germline V gene has CDR1 LNHDA and CDR2 SQIVND (reference sequence). Trimming took off 5 bases at V and 1 base at J, with 12 bases between the two ends. The CDR3: CASSGYRESNQPQHF. CDR3 sequence (DNA): TGTGCCAGTAGTGGCTATAGGGAGAGCAATCAGCCCCAGCATTTT.

By share of the sample, this clone is medium-sized (0.01 to 0.1%). The chain links TRBV9 to TRBJ1-1, with D perhaps TRBD1 (5 bases). The CDR3 is 15 residues long. Germline V gives CDR1 SGDLS, CDR2 YYNGEE. V was clipped by 3 bases and J by 2 bases, with 14 bases between them. In DNA form, the CDR3 reads TGTGCCAGCAGCGCCCTGGCGGGGCCAAACACTGAAGCTTTCTTT. As protein: CASSALAGPNTEAFF.

Concerning this clone: One junction end disagrees with the germline gene, perhaps due to a read error. This sequence joins TRBV28 and TRBJ2-7, with 8 bases aligning to TRBD2. This CDR3 has 15 residues. The germline V gene has CDR1 MDHEN and CDR2 SYDVKM. This CDR3 reads CASSFPAGGSHEQYF. The DNA for the CDR3 is TGTGCCAGCAGTTTCCCCGCGGGAGGCTCCCACGAGCAGTACTTC.

This clone was detected a few times. The chain combines TRBV6-8 with TRBJ1-1; D not resolved. Trimming cost V 7 bases and J 1 base, with 13 bases left between them. The CDR3 loop spans 14 amino acids. CDR1 and CDR2 (germline): MNHGY, SAAAGT. DNA for the CDR3: TGTGCCAGCACCGTGGGCATTTCGAACACTGAAGCTTTCTTT. It codes for CASTVGISNTEAFF.

J is TRBJ2-1 and V is TRBV11-3; D is possibly TRBD1 (6 bases). The CDR3 sequence is 14 residues long. V was trimmed by 1 base and J by 8 bases, leaving 12 bases between them. Looked up from germline, CDR1 is SGHNT and CDR2 is YENEEA. The DNA of the CDR3 is TGTGCCAGCAGCTTAGGAGGACAGTGGGATGAGCAGTTCTTC. Residues: CASSLGGQWDEQFF. Full variable domain (rest looked up from reference TRBV11-3 and TRBJ2-1): EAGVVQSPRYKIIEKKQPVAFWCNPISGHNTLYWYLQNLGQGPELLIRYENEEAVDDSQLPKDRFSAERLKGVDSTLKIQPAELGDSAVYLCASSLGGQWDEQFFGPGTRLTVL.

This clone turned up a few times. The chain combines TRBV6-8 with TRBJ2-5; weak D call: TRBD2 (6 bases). This CDR3 has 13 amino acids. Per the germline V gene, CDR1 is MNHGY and CDR2 is SAAAGT. Trimming left V 10 bases short and J 1 base short, with 13 bases between. The CDR3 region has the DNA TGTGCCATCAAGGAGGGCCTCCAAGAGACCCAGTACTTC. Its translation is CAIKEGLQETQYF.

V gene TRBV4-1 combines with J gene TRBJ2-3; D gene uncertain. The V and J ends lost 0 bases and 0 bases respectively, with 10 bases between them. Germline V gene lookup returns CDR1 MGHRA and CDR2 YSYEKL. The CDR3 spans 16 residues. CDR3 sequence: CASSQDGQPSTDTQYF. The CDR3 DNA reads TGCGCCAGCAGCCAAGACGGGCAGCCTAGCACAGATACGCAGTATTTT.

The rearrangement joins TRBV9 to TRBJ1-2, with a weak D call TRBD1 (5 bases). This CDR3 comprises 15 residues. The ends were cut back, 0 bases at V and 5 bases at J, with 14 bases in the middle. Germline CDR1 reads SGDLS; CDR2 reads YYNGEE. The CDR3 here is CASSVATGQVYGYTF. Here the CDR3 DNA reads TGTGCCAGCAGCGTAGCTACGGGGCAGGTATATGGCTACACCTTC.

This clone was observed a few times. This chain uses TRBV19 with TRBJ1-2, with a tentative D call TRBD1 (6 bases). V was trimmed by 3 bases and J by 6 bases, leaving 14 bases between them. The length of the CDR3 is 14 residues. Per the germline V gene, CDR1 is LNHDA and CDR2 is SQIVND (reference sequence). For the CDR3, the DNA is TGTGCCAGTAGTATGAGACAGGAGGGGCATGGCTACACCTTC. Encoded protein: CASSMRQEGHGYTF.

This clone was detected only a few times. The J gene is TRBJ2-5, the V gene TRBV11-3; 12 nucleotides match TRBD2. V was clipped by 6 bases and J by 9 bases; unmatched bases: 11. The CDR3 spans 15 residues. CDR1 is SGHNT, CDR2 YENEEA, per germline. The CDR3 loop reads CASSHNLAGGPSQYF. The CDR3 DNA is TGTGCCAGCAGTCACAACCTAGCGGGGGGGCCTTCCCAGTACTTC.

This clone was detected only once. The genes are TRBV1 and TRBJ2-1; the table's D call TRBD1 went unverified against the DNA. TRBV1 is recorded as a pseudogene. The CDR3 has 17 residues. CDR3: CASSQAARTGLGLEQFF. The CDR3 nucleotides read TGCGCCAGCAGCCAAGCTGCTAGGACAGGGTTGGGATTAGAGCAGTTCTTC.